The present TCR beta chain was sequenced within a study of vaccination effects on CD4 cells after COVID-19. As for the study in general: It was two doses of either the BNT162b2 or mRNA-1273 vaccine that participants received.

Study-wide points: Long after vaccination, the clones induced by infection and by vaccine shrank markedly in size.

Assay: immunoSEQ multiplex PCR; the TCRdb copy retains only in-frame clones and omits some. The data hold about 41,000 clones, with over 75% observed a single time. Sequencing was preceded by expansion of antigen-specific CD4+ T cells with viral peptide pools in the ViraFEST assay. Cells that had been cultured for 10 days were the source of isolated CD4+ T cells. Neither prior SARS-CoV-2 infection nor positive nucleocapsid antibodies were present in the vaccine recipients. J gave up 4 bases and V 4 bases, and 6 bases lay outside the gene matches. The CDR3 extends over 15 amino acids. Looked up from germline, CDR1 is MNHEY and CDR2 is SVGEGT. Comment on this clone: Its cognate antigen is unknown.

The clonotype comes from a human donor who received a COVID-19 vaccine. This material consisted of CD4+ T cells from PBMCs cultured with HCoV-NL63 spike peptides, taken before COVID-19 vaccination. The chain is built from TRBV6-2 or TRBV6-3 and TRBJ2-3, with TRBD2 matching 9 bases. CDR3 loop: CASSLTAGGPDTQYF. DNA for the CDR3: TGTGCCAGCAGTTTAACGGCGGGGGGGCCAGATACGCAGTATTTT.